The 12 T cell receptor beta chains given below trace back to one sample, sequenced in a study of cytomegalovirus exposure and HLA in healthy donors (dated by TCRdb to about 2017). Libraries were built with the immunoSEQ multiplex PCR assay. For the multiplex PCR, a mixture combining 60 forward primers for TCR Vbeta segments and 13 reverse primers for TCR Jbeta segments was used. Drawn from immuneACCESS, this table holds only the in-frame rearrangements with V and J called that TCRdb kept. Clones are partly lost; checked studies trace under half to an unresolved V gene and leave the rest unexplained. This sample comprises just over 150,000 clones, 65% to 90% of them detected only once. 5.5% to 8.5% of the sample comes from the top ten. Input material: PBMCs. The receptors were gathered from a woman aged 45-60 years in good health and CMV-seropositive.

This clone was recorded a few times. V gene TRBV10-3 combines with J gene TRBJ2-3; 7 nucleotides match TRBD1. The length of the CDR3 is 14 residues. The V and J ends lost 5 bases and 4 bases, in that order; junction bases with no gene match: 6. CDR1 is ENHRY and CDR2 is SYGVKD in the germline V gene. The CDR3, as DNA: TGTGCCATCAGTACCCGGGACAGCCCAGATACGCAGTATTTT. Translated, it gives CAISTRDSPDTQYF.

This rearrangement joins TRBV18 to TRBJ1-2; 9 bases fit TRBD1. CDR3 size: 13 residues. Germline values: CDR1 KGHSH, CDR2 LQKENI. J gave up 7 bases and V 2 bases, and 2 bases lay outside the gene matches. The CDR3 bases are TGTGCCAGCTCACCAGTGGACAGGGGTGGCTACACCTTC. It translates to CASSPVDRGGYTF.

The chain uses TRBV6-1 and TRBJ1-1; D ambiguous. Germline V CDR1 and CDR2: MNHNS, SASEGT. The CDR3 consists of 15 residues. V gave up 8 bases and J gave up 3 bases, with 19 bases separating them. The CDR3 loop reads CASRRLEAWDTEAFF. CDR3 nucleotide sequence: TGTGCCAGCCGCAGGCTTGAAGCATGGGACACTGAAGCTTTCTTT.

The chain couples TRBV7-2 to TRBJ1-5; a weak D match, TRBD1 (6 bases). The CDR3 is made up of 14 amino acids. V was shortened by 1 base and J by 6 bases, with 10 bases between the two germline ends. Looked up from germline, CDR1 is SGHTA and CDR2 is FQGNSA. The CDR3, as DNA: TGTGCCAGCAGCTTAGTGGGGGCGGCTCAGCCCCAGCATTTT. Protein product: CASSLVGAAQPQHF.

The chain joins TRBV10-3 to TRBJ2-1; 7 bases match TRBD2. The J segment lost 4 bases and the V segment lost 0 bases, leaving 3 bases of the junction unmatched. Germline V gene sequence: CDR1 ENHRY, CDR2 SYGVKD. This CDR3 is 15 amino acids long. Here the CDR3 reads CAISESGGGYNEQFF. CDR3 bases: TGTGCCATCAGTGAGTCGGGCGGGGGATACAATGAGCAGTTCTTC.

Comment on this clone: No conserved phenylalanine or tryptophan is present at the end of the CDR3, so a read error is the likely explanation. V is TRBV5-4 and J is TRBJ1-2, with a tentative D call TRBD1 (5 bases). The CDR3 contains 15 residues. The V end lost 4 bases, the J end lost 2 bases, and 15 bases lay between the germline ends. In germline, CDR1 is SGHNT, CDR2 YYREEE (reference sequence). CDR3 loop: CASSPPGWGNYGYTL. The CDR3 coding sequence is TGTGCCAGCAGCCCCCCCGGCTGGGGCAACTATGGCTACACCCTC.

The chain uses TRBV19 and TRBJ1-1; D remains unclear. Trimming stripped 5 bases from V and 3 bases from J, with 10 bases between. The germline gives CDR1 LNHDA, CDR2 SQIVND (reference sequence). This CDR3 contains 13 residues. The CDR3 DNA reads TGTGCCAGTAGTCTTACCGGGGACACTGAAGCTTTCTTT. This codes for CASSLTGDTEAFF.

This clone was observed a handful of times. The J gene is TRBJ1-1, the V gene TRBV5-1, with 7 bases matching TRBD1. The CDR3 covers 14 residues. V lost 7 bases to trimming and J lost 2 bases; unmatched junction nucleotides: 8. Germline V lookup: CDR1 SGHRS, CDR2 YFSETQ. As DNA, the CDR3 is TGCGCCAGCTCCAGGGGGGATTTTAACACTGAAGCTTTCTTT. As protein: CASSRGDFNTEAFF.

The chain carries TRBV7-8 and TRBJ2-7; 7 bases match TRBD2. This CDR3 has 19 residues. The ends lost 1 base at V and 2 bases at J; junction bases unmatched: 17. Germline loops: CDR1 SGHVS, CDR2 FQNEAQ. CDR3 in DNA: TGTGCCAGCAGCTTAGGCCGGGGAGGGTTGAGTGTGCTGGCCTACGAGCAGTACTTC. Amino acids: CASSLGRGGLSVLAYEQYF. The whole variable domain, remainder taken from reference TRBV7-8 and TRBJ2-7, is GAGVSQSPRYKVAKRGQDVALRCDPISGHVSLFWYQQALGQGPEFLTYFQNEAQLDKSGLPSDRFFAERPEGSVSTLKIQRTQQEDSAVYLCASSLGRGGLSVLAYEQYFGPGTRLTVT.

V usage is TRBV29-1 and J usage is TRBJ1-1, with D maybe TRBD1 (5 bases). Trimming stripped 0 bases from V and 4 bases from J, with 18 bases between. This CDR3 region has 16 residues. Germline loops: CDR1 SQVTM, CDR2 ANQGSEA. In DNA form, the CDR3 reads TGCAGCGTTGAAGATCCTTTAACGCAGGGTCCCACTGAAGCTTTCTTT. This translates into CSVEDPLTQGPTEAFF.

The gene calls are TRBV7-9 and TRBJ2-7; TRBD2 might be the D (7 bases). V was shortened by 6 bases and J by 2 bases, with 20 bases between the two germline ends. The CDR3 has 16 amino acids. In germline, CDR1 is SEHNR, CDR2 FQNEAQ (reference sequence). CDR3 residues: CASRRGGGEATYEQYF. The DNA for the CDR3 is TGTGCCAGCAGACGCGGGGGCGGAGAGGCTACCTACGAGCAGTACTTC.

A single count supports this clone. The chain couples TRBV13 to TRBJ1-1; D is unresolved. The CDR3 spans 12 residues. Germline V gene lookup returns CDR1 PRHDT and CDR2 FYEKMQ (reference sequence). V gave up 2 bases and J gave up 9 bases, with 10 bases separating them. The CDR3 sequence is CASSLQEDKAFF. As DNA, the CDR3 is TGTGCCAGCAGCTTACAGGAGGATAAAGCTTTCTTT.